Listed here are 16 T cell receptor beta chains from one sample, sequenced in a study of a mutant IDH1 vaccine in newly diagnosed glioma. Time point meaning: baseline, week 1 (first vaccination visit). Treatment described: pre-vaccination baseline after standard-of-care therapy. The repertoire was sequenced with immunoSEQ multiplex PCR; TCRdb's copy has only in-frame clones and lacks some. The sample holds around 50,000 clones, 80% to 90% seen once. The source was PBMCs, collected from a glioma patient treated with radiotherapy, temozolomide or both. These receptors were collected from a man between 40 and 49 years old with glioma.

This rearrangement joins TRBV5-1 to TRBJ2-5, with D unclear. CDR1 is SGHRS, CDR2 YFSETQ, per germline. Deletions cut 1 base from V and 1 base from J, with 5 bases between. This CDR3 contains 13 residues. CDR3 sequence: CASSLTFQETQYF. CDR3 DNA sequence: TGCGCCAGCAGCTTGACTTTCCAAGAGACCCAGTACTTC. Full variable domain (missing parts from reference TRBV5-1 and TRBJ2-5): KAGVTQTPRYLIKTRGQQVTLSCSPISGHRSVSWYQQTPGQGLQFLFEYFSETQRNKGNFPGRFSGRQFSNSRSEMNVSTLELGDSALYLCASSLTFQETQYFGPGTRLLVL.

The CDR3 DNA follows: TGTGCCAGCAGTTACTCTGGCTCATACGAGCAGTACTTC. Residues: CASSYSGSYEQYF. The chain uses TRBV6-5 and TRBJ2-7; no reliable D call. The CDR3 spans 13 residues. Trimming pared 0 bases from V and 4 bases from J, leaving 7 bases between. Per the germline V gene, CDR1 is MNHEY and CDR2 is SVGAGI.

The CDR3: CASRDREGLEQYF. DNA for the CDR3: TGCGCCAGCAGAGACAGGGAAGGACTCGAGCAGTACTTC. V is TRBV23-1 and J is TRBJ2-7; TRBD1 matches 7 bases. TRBV23-1 is an open reading frame whose function is uncertain. There are 13 residues in the CDR3. The ends lost 6 bases at V and 6 bases at J; junction bases unmatched: 8.

This clone appeared a few times. This sequence joins TRBV27 and TRBJ2-7, with TRBD1 matching over 10 bases. CDR3 length equals 13 residues. CDR1 is MNHEY, CDR2 SMNVEV, per germline (reference sequence). V shed 6 bases and J 3 bases; nucleotides not matched to a gene: 2. Here the CDR3 reads CASSWDRGYEQYF. The CDR3 nucleotides read TGTGCCAGCAGCTGGGACAGGGGCTACGAGCAGTACTTC.

The chain has TRBV5-1 and TRBJ1-2; the D is unclear. Trimming pared 4 bases from V and 0 bases from J, leaving 7 bases between. Germline V CDR1 and CDR2: SGHRS, YFSETQ. The CDR3 is 13 residues long. CDR3 nucleotides: TGCGCCAGCAGCCCCACTTCTAACTATGGCTACACCTTC. As protein: CASSPTSNYGYTF.

J is TRBJ2-1 and V is TRBV19; the D gene is possibly TRBD1 (6 bases). Trimming took off 5 bases at V and 9 bases at J, with 17 bases between the two ends. Germline V gene sequence: CDR1 LNHDA, CDR2 SQIVND (reference sequence). The CDR3 is 14 amino acids. Here the CDR3 DNA reads TGTGCCAGTAGTCTATGGGGGCCGAGAATTGAGCAGTTCTTC. Encoded protein: CASSLWGPRIEQFF.

CDR3 amino acids: CASSPGTGRGTDTQYF. CDR3 in DNA: TGTGCCAGCAGCCCCGGGACAGGGAGGGGCACAGATACGCAGTATTTT. The chain uses TRBV9 and TRBJ2-3; 9 nucleotides align to TRBD1. This CDR3 spans 16 amino acids. Germline V CDR1 and CDR2: SGDLS, YYNGEE. Losses at the gene ends were 4 bases for V and 1 base for J; bases not matched to a gene: 7.

The chain carries TRBV6-1 and TRBJ1-2; 8 bases fit TRBD1. The CDR3 contains 13 residues. Trimming took 10 bases from V and 2 from J; bases not matched to a gene: 6. Germline V gene sequence: CDR1 MNHNS, CDR2 SASEGT. CDR3 nucleotides: TGTGCCACCCAACAGGGGGGAAACTATGGCTACACCTTC. Translated: CATQQGGNYGYTF.

The rearrangement joins TRBV14 to TRBJ2-1; D remains unclear. V lost 3 bases to trimming and J lost 9 bases, with 9 bases between them. Germline V gene sequence: CDR1 SGHDN, CDR2 FVKESK. The CDR3 is 12 amino acids. As DNA, the CDR3 is TGTGCCAGCAGCCATAACGTTGGTGAGCAGTTCTTC. It translates to CASSHNVGEQFF.

The CDR3 region is CASSLRGTLQETQYF. CDR3 sequence (DNA): TGTGCCAGCAGCTTGCGCGGGACCCTCCAAGAGACCCAGTACTTC. The rearrangement joins TRBV5-4 to TRBJ2-5, with D perhaps matching TRBD2 (6 bases). The CDR3 totals 15 residues. Per the germline V gene, CDR1 is SGHNT and CDR2 is YYREEE (reference sequence). Trimming took 1 base from V and 1 from J, leaving 11 bases between them. Based on the CDR3 plus reference TRBV5-4 and TRBJ2-5, the full variable domain is ETGVTQSPTHLIKTRGQQVTLRCSSQSGHNTVSWYQQALGQGPQFIFQYYREEENGRGNFPPRFSGLQFPNYSSELNVNALELDDSALYLCASSLRGTLQETQYFGPGTRLLVL.

The chain employs TRBV9 and TRBJ1-2; no reliable D call. The ends were cut back, 0 bases at V and 2 bases at J, with 14 bases in the middle. Germline V gene data show CDR1 as SGDLS and CDR2 as YYNGEE. The length of the CDR3 is 16 residues. The CDR3 region is CASSVAPRGQNYGYTF. The CDR3 bases are TGTGCCAGCAGCGTAGCTCCACGCGGGCAAAACTATGGCTACACCTTC.

The V and J genes are TRBV11-3 and TRBJ2-2; 9 nucleotides match TRBD1. CDR3 size: 16 residues. The trim removed 5 bases at V and 0 bases at J, leaving 4 bases unmatched. The germline V gene encodes CDR1 SGHNT and CDR2 YENEEA. CDR3 amino acids: CASSTGQGTNTGELFF. In DNA form, the CDR3 reads TGTGCCAGCAGCACCGGACAGGGGACGAACACCGGGGAGCTGTTTTTT.

This chain joins TRBV4-2 and TRBJ2-5; the match to TRBD1 covers 7 bases. The V and J ends lost 3 bases and 1 base, in that order; junction bases with no gene match: 14. This CDR3 contains 18 residues. Looked up from germline, CDR1 is LGHNA and CDR2 is YNFKEQ. The CDR3 protein is CASSHGSYRGRGQETQYF. The CDR3 nucleotides read TGTGCCAGCAGCCATGGATCCTACAGGGGCAGGGGCCAAGAGACCCAGTACTTC.

The rearrangement joins TRBV10-3 to TRBJ2-7, with 9 positions matching TRBD2. This CDR3 spans 16 amino acids. Looked up from germline, CDR1 is ENHRY and CDR2 is SYGVKD. V was clipped by 4 bases and J by 2 bases; unmatched bases: 9. The DNA for the CDR3 is TGTGCCATCAGTGGGGCTATGGCGGGAGGGCCCTACGAGCAGTACTTC. This translates into CAISGAMAGGPYEQYF.

This sequence joins TRBV9 and TRBJ2-5; TRBD2 matches 11 bases. The germline V gene has CDR1 SGDLS and CDR2 YYNGEE. Trimming at V came to 0 bases and at J to 5 bases, leaving 6 bases not matched to a gene. The CDR3 runs to 16 residues. The CDR3 DNA reads TGTGCCAGCAGCGTAGGCATCTCTAGCGGGGGGGAGACCCAGTACTTC. Translated: CASSVGISSGGETQYF.

This chain joins TRBV4-3 and TRBJ2-1, with 15 bases fitting TRBD2. This CDR3 is built from 18 residues. Germline V gene data show CDR1 as LGHNA and CDR2 as YSLEER. Trimming cost V 0 bases and J 7 bases; bases outside gene matches: 7. CDR3 sequence: CASSQDGTSGRPGNEQFF. CDR3 coding DNA: TGCGCCAGCAGCCAAGATGGGACTAGCGGGAGGCCGGGGAATGAGCAGTTCTTC.